Included here is one T cell receptor (beta chain) sequence, with context. Its antigen remains unidentified. This record belongs to a study of cytomegalovirus exposure and HLA in healthy donors. 13 Jbeta primers and 60 Vbeta primers were used for the PCR. TCRdb's table, derived via immunoSEQ multiplex PCR, lists solely in-frame clones and lacks some. The table lists approximately 110,000 clones, over 60% of them singletons. Study results and limitations: It was reported in a later analysis that an Asian-associated ancestry cluster showed fewer N-insertions than the 666-donor mean.

This receptor was identified in a man under 40 in good health and CMV-seropositive. Sequencing used PBMCs.

The CDR3 loop reads CAWNGGAYNEQFF. CDR3 sequence (DNA): TGTGCCTGGAACGGGGGGGCCTACAATGAGCAGTTCTTC. The rearrangement uses TRBV30 and TRBJ2-1, with TRBD2 matching over 8 bases. Germline trimming cut 4 bases from V and 2 bases from J; bases unmatched to any gene: 1. The CDR3 length is 13 residues. Germline CDR1 reads GTSNPN; CDR2 reads SVGIG (reference sequence).